This T cell receptor (beta chain) was found in a study of blood T cell repertoires in COVID-19. Study-level background: COVID-19 samples from acute and convalescent phases originated in the United States, Italy and Spain. From T cells, B-cell-depleted T cells, or PBMCs came the material, which was cDNA or gDNA.

The CDR3 runs 14 residues. V lost 5 bases, J lost 8 bases, and 8 bases stayed unmatched. CDR1 is MDHEN, CDR2 SYDVKM, per germline. Original processing methods: Cell counts per sample came from amplifying reference gene primers. Assay: immunoSEQ multiplex PCR; the TCRdb copy retains only in-frame clones and omits some. That table gives V, J and clone size, and the DNA gave D and trimming. The sample records around 170,000 clones, roughly nine tenths being singletons. The sample comprised peripheral blood. This sequence originates from a man aged 50 to 59 with acute or convalescent COVID-19. The gene calls are TRBV28 and TRBJ1-5; 8 bases line up with TRBD1. The chain's CDR3 is CASSLQGGWEPQHF. The CDR3 bases are TGTGCCAGCAGTCTACAGGGGGGCTGGGAGCCCCAGCATTTT.